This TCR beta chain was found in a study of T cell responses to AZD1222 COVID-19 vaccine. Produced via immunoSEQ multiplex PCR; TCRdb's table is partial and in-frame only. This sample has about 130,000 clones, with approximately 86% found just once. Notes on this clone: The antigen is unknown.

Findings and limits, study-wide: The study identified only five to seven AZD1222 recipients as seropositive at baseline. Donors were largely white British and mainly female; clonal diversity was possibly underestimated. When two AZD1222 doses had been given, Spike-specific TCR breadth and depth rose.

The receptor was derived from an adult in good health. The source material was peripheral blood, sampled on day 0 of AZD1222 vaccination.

The CDR3: CASSPPWGDTEAFF. CDR3 DNA: TGTGCCAGCTCACCACCTTGGGGGGACACTGAAGCTTTCTTT. This chain connects TRBV18 to TRBJ1-1; D might be TRBD1 (5 bases). The V end was cut by 0 bases, the J end by 3 bases, with 8 bases between. This CDR3 is 14 amino acids long. Germline V gene lookup returns CDR1 KGHSH and CDR2 LQKENI. The variable domain in full, completed from reference TRBV18 and TRBJ1-1, reads NAGVMQNPRHLVRRRGQEARLRCSPMKGHSHVYWYRQLPEEGLKFMVYLQKENIIDESGMPKERFSAEFPKEGPSILRIQQVVRGDSAAYFCASSPPWGDTEAFFGQGTRLTVV.